These 16 T cell receptor beta chains share one sample of origin, sequenced in a study of T cell changes during pregnancy in multiple sclerosis. The method was immunoSEQ multiplex PCR; TCRdb's version includes in-frame clones alone and lacks a portion of them. Of some 41,000 clones listed, roughly 87% were seen once; the top ten hold 1% to 1.5%. The sample in question was CD4+ T cells from peripheral blood mononuclear cells, obtained after pregnancy. These receptors originate from a female donor with multiple sclerosis, enrolled in a pregnancy study.

The chain is built from TRBV20-1 and TRBJ2-5; no clear D. CDR3 length: 11 amino acids. Germline V gene data show CDR1 as DFQATT and CDR2 as SNEGSKA (reference sequence). Trimming took 6 bases from V and 5 from J, leaving 10 bases between them. CDR3 bases: TGCAGTGCCGGGTATCTGGAGACCCAGTACTTC. Translated, it gives CSAGYLETQYF.

The chain is built from TRBV5-1 and TRBJ1-2; 7 nucleotides align to TRBD1. V lost 0 bases to trimming and J lost 8 bases; unmatched junction nucleotides: 4. CDR1 and CDR2 from the germline V gene are SGHRS and YFSETQ. This CDR3 region has 13 residues. CDR3 sequence reads: CASSLGQGGGYTF. CDR3 sequence (DNA): TGCGCCAGCAGCTTGGGACAGGGAGGAGGCTACACCTTC.

V and J are TRBV7-8 and TRBJ1-6; D call uncertain. This CDR3 region has 14 residues. The ends were cut back, 0 bases at V and 8 bases at J, with 8 bases in the middle. CDR1 is SGHVS, CDR2 FQNEAQ, per germline. The CDR3 sequence is CASSLAYMDSPLHF. The CDR3 DNA reads TGTGCCAGCAGCTTAGCGTACATGGATTCACCCCTCCACTTT.

The chain recombines TRBV25-1 with TRBJ2-2; D is uncertain. The germline V gene has CDR1 MGHDK and CDR2 SYGVNS. The CDR3 has 11 amino acids. Trimming left V 8 bases short and J 9 bases short, with 10 bases between. CDR3 region: CASSKEWELFF. The CDR3 DNA reads as TGTGCCAGCTCTAAAGAGTGGGAGCTGTTTTTT.

This chain connects TRBV7-9 to TRBJ2-5; 7 bases agree with TRBD2. J lost 5 bases, V lost 3 bases, and 12 bases had no gene match. The CDR3 extends over 16 amino acids. Germline V gives CDR1 SEHNR, CDR2 FQNEAQ (reference sequence). DNA for the CDR3: TGTGCCAGCAGCTTGTATGGGACTAACGGAGGGGAGACCCAGTACTTC. It is translated as CASSLYGTNGGETQYF.

This rearrangement joins TRBV5-1 to TRBJ1-4; 9 bases are a match to TRBD1. This CDR3 contains 14 residues. CDR1 is SGHRS, CDR2 YFSETQ, per germline. With V trimmed by 4 bases and J by 5 bases, 3 bases remained unmatched. The chain's CDR3 is CASSVGQGNEKLFF. CDR3 nucleotide sequence: TGCGCCAGCAGCGTGGGACAGGGAAATGAAAAACTGTTTTTT.

The V gene is TRBV11-2, the J gene TRBJ2-5; D is possibly TRBD2 (7 bases). This CDR3 is 14 amino acids long. From germline, CDR1 is SGHAT and CDR2 FQNNGV. V dropped 5 bases and J dropped 3 bases, with 13 bases sitting between them. The CDR3 sequence: CASSPRGGEETQYF. The CDR3 nucleotides read TGTGCCAGCAGCCCGAGAGGGGGGGAAGAGACCCAGTACTTC. The entire variable domain, with the rest obtained from reference TRBV11-2 and TRBJ2-5, is as follows: EAGVAQSPRYKIIEKRQSVAFWCNPISGHATLYWYQQILGQGPKLLIQFQNNGVVDDSQLPKDRFSAERLKGVDSTLKIQPAKLEDSAVYLCASSPRGGEETQYFGPGTRLLVL.

V usage is TRBV30 and J usage is TRBJ2-5; D is uncertain. The germline V gene encodes CDR1 GTSNPN and CDR2 SVGIG (reference sequence). Trimming took off 2 bases at V and 5 bases at J, with 6 bases between the two ends. CDR3 length equals 11 residues. CDR3 sequence (DNA): TGTGCCTGGAGTTCTCTGGAGACCCAGTACTTC. Its translation is CAWSSLETQYF. The variable domain in full, with the rest retrieved from reference TRBV30 and TRBJ2-5, is SQTIHQWPATLVQPVGSPLSLECTVEGTSNPNLYWYRQAAGRGLQLLFYSVGIGQISSEVPQNLSASRPQDRQFILSSKKLLLSDSGFYLCAWSSLETQYFGPGTRLLVL.

This chain's CDR3 is CASSFGTSGKETQYF. The CDR3 nucleotides are TGTGCCAGCAGCTTCGGGACTAGCGGGAAAGAGACCCAGTACTTC. V gene TRBV7-9 combines with J gene TRBJ2-5; 13 bases are a match to TRBD2. The germline V gene has CDR1 SEHNR and CDR2 FQNEAQ (reference sequence). This CDR3 has 15 amino acids. Unmatched junction bases numbered 1, after V lost 3 bases and J lost 3 bases.

The J gene is TRBJ1-3, the V gene TRBV27; tentatively, D is TRBD1 (6 bases). This CDR3 has 16 residues. Trimming pared 2 bases from V and 4 bases from J, leaving 15 bases between. Germline CDR1 and CDR2: MNHEY and SMNVEV (reference sequence). The CDR3 sequence: CASSLEGGKYGNTIYF. In DNA form, the CDR3 reads TGTGCCAGCAGTTTAGAGGGGGGGAAATACGGAAACACCATATATTTT.

This sequence joins TRBV6-5 and TRBJ1-1, with D tentatively TRBD1 (6 bases). Germline lookup yields CDR1 MNHEY and CDR2 SVGAGI. The CDR3 totals 14 residues. The ends were cut back, 6 bases at V and 1 base at J, with 12 bases in the middle. The CDR3 sequence is CASSLGQQNTEAFF. CDR3 sequence (DNA): TGTGCCAGCAGCCTAGGACAGCAGAACACTGAAGCTTTCTTT.

The chain employs TRBV5-3 and TRBJ2-2, with D possibly matching TRBD2 (6 bases). TRBV5-3 carries the ORF label, with uncertain function. The CDR3 sequence is 16 residues long. V was shortened by 1 base and J by 0 bases, with 10 bases between the two germline ends. This CDR3 is CARSLHSGPNTGELFF. The CDR3 nucleotides read TGTGCCAGAAGCTTGCATAGCGGTCCGAACACCGGGGAGCTGTTTTTT.

The gene calls are TRBV4-2 and TRBJ1-1, with D possibly matching TRBD1 (6 bases). Germline V gene data show CDR1 as LGHNA and CDR2 as YNFKEQ. CDR3 length: 14 residues. Trimming removed 0 bases from V and 1 base from J, with 6 bases in between. In nucleotides, the CDR3 is TGTGCCAGCAGCCAAGAAGGGGGGAACACTGAAGCTTTCTTT. Encoded protein: CASSQEGGNTEAFF.

The chain combines TRBV10-3 with TRBJ2-5; TRBD2 agrees at 8 bases. The CDR3 has 15 residues. The J segment lost 2 bases and the V segment lost 3 bases, leaving 5 bases of the junction unmatched. Per the germline V gene, CDR1 is ENHRY and CDR2 is SYGVKD. The CDR3 is CAISDQRESQETQYF. In DNA, the CDR3 is TGTGCCATCAGTGACCAGCGGGAGTCGCAAGAGACCCAGTACTTC.

The chain carries TRBV7-2 and TRBJ1-1; 11 bases align to TRBD1. The CDR3 extends over 14 amino acids. The V gene's germline CDR1 is SGHTA and CDR2 FQGNSA. V shed 7 bases and J 4 bases; nucleotides not matched to a gene: 5. The CDR3 reads CASTRDRGSTEAFF. The CDR3 DNA reads as TGTGCCAGCACCCGGGACAGGGGGAGCACTGAAGCTTTCTTT.

This chain uses TRBV5-1 with TRBJ2-7, with D maybe TRBD1 (5 bases). Germline-derived CDR1 and CDR2 are SGHRS and YFSETQ. The CDR3 contains 12 residues. The V gene lost 4 bases and the J gene lost 2 bases, with 7 bases spanning the gap. The CDR3 DNA reads TGCGCCAGCAGCGCGACAGCCTACGAGCAGTACTTC. Its translation: CASSATAYEQYF.